Shown below are 2 T cell receptor beta chains from a single sample sequenced in a study of T-cell reconstitution after alpha-beta-depleted transplantation in children. Unique molecular identifiers were built into the TCRbeta library. TCRdb reanalysed the PCR reads using MiXCR and keeps one entry per CDR3 protein. The sample contains about 200,000 distinct CDR3 sequences, 6.6% of which appear only once. The source material was PBMCs, sampled before TCRalphabeta/CD19-depleted stem cell transplant. Receptors were obtained from a boy aged 2 to 10 with acute lymphoblastic leukemia, due to receive a stem cell transplant.

This clonotype has only a few counts. The V gene is TRBV7-9, the J gene TRBJ2-1; possibly TRBD2 for D (6 bases). The CDR3 contains 14 residues. V was trimmed by 0 bases and J by 9 bases, leaving 12 bases between them. Germline CDR1 and CDR2: SEHNR and FQNEAQ (reference sequence). The CDR3 region has the DNA TGTGCCAGCAGCTTAGCGAAAGCCGGGGGTGAGCAGTTCTTC. Protein: CASSLAKAGGEQFF.

Details on this clonotype: Compared with germline, one end of the junction differs, possibly owing to a read error. The genes are TRBV12-3 or TRBV12-4 and TRBJ2-3, with 10 bases lining up with TRBD2. There are 15 residues in the CDR3. CDR3 protein: CASSLAGVETDTQYF. The CDR3 DNA is TGTGCCAGCAGTCTAGCGGGGGTAGAAACAGATACGCAGTATTTT.